These 11 T cell receptor beta chains originate from one sample sequenced in a study of blood T cell repertoires in COVID-19. Only in-frame clones appear in the TCRdb table, and some are missing; sequencing was by immunoSEQ multiplex PCR. Of nearly 300,000 clones listed, 84% are singletons. The sequencing input was peripheral blood. These receptors were taken from a human donor with COVID-19, enrolled during active disease. The donor label of this sample is uncertain.

This chain uses TRBV5-1 with TRBJ2-1; the D is unclear. V dropped 4 bases and J dropped 8 bases, with 10 bases sitting between them. The CDR3 contains 12 residues. Germline V lookup: CDR1 SGHRS, CDR2 YFSETQ. The CDR3 DNA reads TGCGCCAGCAGCCTGGTTGGCCATGAGCAGTTCTTC. Amino acid sequence: CASSLVGHEQFF.

The chain carries TRBV6-1 and TRBJ1-3; no reliable D call. V was shortened by 4 bases and J by 0 bases, with 13 bases between the two germline ends. Germline V gene data show CDR1 as MNHNS and CDR2 as SASEGT. This CDR3 has 16 residues. In nucleotides, the CDR3 is TGTGCCAGCAGTGGAACGGCGGAGAGCTCTGGAAACACCATATATTTT. Its protein is CASSGTAESSGNTIYF.

The chain links TRBV15 to TRBJ2-7; no firm D call. This CDR3 is 14 amino acids long. Trimming took 8 bases from V and 0 from J, leaving 14 bases between them. Germline CDR1 LNHNV, CDR2 YYDKDF (reference sequence). CDR3 sequence reads: CATGLGASSYEQYF. CDR3 in DNA: TGTGCCACCGGTTTGGGCGCGAGCTCCTACGAGCAGTACTTC.

This clone has a single count. This sequence joins TRBV9 and TRBJ2-1, with 10 bases that match TRBD2. The CDR3 spans 16 residues. CDR1 and CDR2 from the germline V gene are SGDLS and YYNGEE. V was pared by 0 bases and J by 8 bases, with 8 bases of the junction left unmatched. DNA for the CDR3: TGTGCCAGCAGCGTAGGAATGGCTAGCGGGAGCTATGAGCAGTTCTTC. It is translated as CASSVGMASGSYEQFF.

The rearrangement links TRBV10-3 to TRBJ2-5, with D possibly TRBD1 on 6 matching bases. The germline gives CDR1 ENHRY, CDR2 SYGVKD. The CDR3 is 15 amino acids. Between the trimmed V and J ends, which lost 6 bases and 5 bases, there was a span of 19 bases. This chain's CDR3 is CAISDTGTPQETQYF. The CDR3 DNA is TGTGCCATCAGCGACACGGGGACACCCCAGGAGACCCAGTACTTC.

This clone was found a few times. V and J are TRBV7-9 and TRBJ2-5; no clear D gene. The germline V and J ends were trimmed by 1 base and 2 bases, with 8 bases remaining between them. Germline V lookup: CDR1 SEHNR, CDR2 FQNEAQ (reference sequence). The CDR3 is made up of 14 amino acids. CDR3 coding DNA: TGTGCCAGCAGCTTAGGAGGAGTTCAAGAGACCCAGTACTTC. Its protein product is CASSLGGVQETQYF.

The chain couples TRBV11-2 to TRBJ2-7, with D perhaps matching TRBD2 (5 bases). CDR1 and CDR2 from the germline V gene are SGHAT and FQNNGV. V shed 0 bases and J shed 6 bases, with 12 bases lying between them. The CDR3 totals 14 residues. The CDR3 here is CASSLEGRPSEQYF. The CDR3 DNA follows: TGTGCCAGCAGCTTAGAGGGGAGACCTTCCGAGCAGTACTTC. Filled out from reference TRBV11-2 and TRBJ2-7, the complete variable domain reads EAGVAQSPRYKIIEKRQSVAFWCNPISGHATLYWYQQILGQGPKLLIQFQNNGVVDDSQLPKDRFSAERLKGVDSTLKIQPAKLEDSAVYLCASSLEGRPSEQYFGPGTRLTVT.

The chain recombines TRBV19 with TRBJ2-1; no clear D. Trimming pared 2 bases from V and 7 bases from J, leaving 9 bases between. This CDR3 has 13 residues. Germline V gene sequence: CDR1 LNHDA, CDR2 SQIVND (reference sequence). The CDR3 loop is CASSILVGNEQFF. CDR3 in DNA: TGTGCCAGTAGTATATTAGTCGGGAATGAGCAGTTCTTC.

The chain joins TRBV5-1 to TRBJ2-3, with D unresolved. Trimming pared 5 bases from V and 2 bases from J, leaving 12 bases between. In germline, CDR1 is SGHRS, CDR2 YFSETQ. The CDR3 has 14 residues. For the CDR3, the DNA is TGCGCCAGCAGGTCTGGGCCAGACACAGATACGCAGTATTTT. Protein: CASRSGPDTDTQYF.

This clone was observed a few times. This chain connects TRBV6-5 to TRBJ2-3; D gene uncertain. V lost 8 bases and J 2 bases, leaving 14 bases between the germline ends. This CDR3 comprises 14 residues. CDR1 and CDR2 (germline): MNHEY, SVGAGI. The CDR3: CASGTNAFTDTQYF. The CDR3 DNA is TGTGCCAGCGGCACTAATGCGTTCACAGATACGCAGTATTTT.

V gene TRBV5-1 combines with J gene TRBJ2-7; D is ambiguous. V lost 0 bases to trimming and J lost 5 bases, with 15 bases between them. Germline V lookup: CDR1 SGHRS, CDR2 YFSETQ. CDR3 length: 15 amino acids. This chain's CDR3 is CASSLASLGRDEQYF. The CDR3 DNA is TGCGCCAGCAGCTTGGCCTCTCTTGGCCGGGACGAGCAGTACTTC.